This TCR beta chain originates from a study of chemoradiotherapy in HPV16-positive cancers. Repertoires were sampled repeatedly during chemoradiotherapy. TCRdb's copy holds only in-frame clones and misses some; the assay was immunoSEQ multiplex PCR. The sample contains roughly 500 clones, around 80% of which appear only once. V gave up 1 base and J gave up 6 bases, with 11 bases separating them. The CDR3 spans 14 residues. The germline V gene encodes CDR1 LNHNV and CDR2 YYDKDF (reference sequence). This sample comprised tumor tissue, obtained from a patient who underwent chemoradiotherapy. This clonotype was sampled from a human donor with HPV-associated anogenital cancer. The V call is TRBV15, the J call TRBJ2-3, with D perhaps TRBD2 (5 bases). The CDR3 DNA follows: TGTGCCACCAGCAGAGGCCGGGGTTGGGATACGCAGTATTTT. Amino acid sequence: CATSRGRGWDTQYF.